One and the same sample provided the 18 T cell receptor beta chains below, sequenced in a study of spatial heterogeneity in lung cancer. Described time point: sample taken at primary tumor resection. TCRdb called the 5' RACE reads again in MiXCR, with one record for every CDR3 protein. The sample has some 7,200 distinct CDR3 sequences, approximately 9.7% seen once. This sample comprised normal lung tissue next to the tumor, obtained at surgery. These TCRs come from a male donor with early-stage non-small cell lung cancer.

This clonotype is judged medium-sized. V gene TRBV7-3 combines with J gene TRBJ1-2; D unresolved. With 2 bases removed from V and 4 bases from J, the gap between germline ends came to 8 bases. The CDR3 consists of 13 residues. Germline assignment: CDR1 SGHTA and CDR2 FQGTGA. The DNA for the CDR3 is TGTGCCAGCAGCTTAGAGGTTGGCTATGGCTACACCTTC. It yields the protein CASSLEVGYGYTF.

This clonotype is termed medium-sized. The V call is TRBV11-3, the J call TRBJ2-2; D is ambiguous. This CDR3 is 13 amino acids long. From germline, CDR1 is SGHNT and CDR2 YENEEA. The ends were cut back, 4 bases at V and 7 bases at J, with 10 bases in the middle. The CDR3 region is CASSSFRGGELFF. As DNA, the CDR3 is TGTGCCAGCAGCTCCTTCCGCGGCGGGGAGCTGTTTTTT.

This clonotype has a count of ten or more. The V call is TRBV6-5, the J call TRBJ1-1; a possible D gene is TRBD1 (5 bases). The CDR3 is 16 amino acids. Germline V gene data show CDR1 as MNHEY and CDR2 as SVGAGI. The ends were cut back, 6 bases at V and 1 base at J, with 18 bases in the middle. In nucleotides, the CDR3 is TGTGCCAGCAGACCCCCTCCAGGGATCGGGAACACTGAAGCTTTCTTT. It encodes CASRPPPGIGNTEAFF.

By its share, this clonotype is medium-sized. This sequence joins TRBV27 and TRBJ2-1; 10 bases agree with TRBD2. The CDR3 contains 16 residues. The junction had 10 bases not matched to a gene; V was cut back by 6 bases and J by 5 bases. Germline-derived CDR1 and CDR2 are MNHEY and SMNVEV (reference sequence). As DNA, the CDR3 is TGTGCCAGCAGCCCTCATCGAGCGGGAGGGAACAATGAGCAGTTCTTC. It specifies CASSPHRAGGNNEQFF.

This clonotype was recorded at least ten times. This chain links TRBV20-1 with TRBJ2-7; 14 positions match TRBD2. Per germline, CDR1 DFQATT and CDR2 SNEGSKA (reference sequence). The CDR3 length is 19 residues. V trimming: 4 bases; J trimming: 0 bases; junction bases outside the gene matches: 14. CDR3 region: CSATRLAGGPTSSSYEQYF. The CDR3 DNA sequence: TGCAGTGCTACCCGACTAGCGGGAGGGCCTACCTCGAGCTCCTACGAGCAGTACTTC.

This clonotype was observed at least ten times. V usage is TRBV3-1 and J usage is TRBJ1-1; D is undetermined. Germline lookup yields CDR1 LGHDT and CDR2 YNNKEL (reference sequence). The ends were cut back, 2 bases at V and 1 base at J, with 5 bases in the middle. CDR3 size: 13 residues. CDR3: CASSQWGNTEAFF. The CDR3 DNA reads as TGTGCCAGCAGCCAATGGGGGAACACTGAAGCTTTCTTT. The variable domain in full, with the rest retrieved from reference TRBV3-1 and TRBJ1-1, is DTAVSQTPKYLVTQMGNDKSIKCEQNLGHDTMYWYKQDSKKFLKIMFSYNNKELIINETVPNRFSPKSPDKAHLNLHINSLELGDSAVYFCASSQWGNTEAFFGQGTRLTVV.

This clonotype is medium-sized (0.01 to 0.1%) by share. CDR3 coding DNA: TGTGCCAGCAGCCGATATGGACCCTCCAATGAGCAGTTCTTC. Translated: CASSRYGPSNEQFF. The V and J genes are TRBV5-6 and TRBJ2-1; the D is unclear. CDR1 is SGHDT, CDR2 YYEEEE, per germline. CDR3 length equals 14 residues. Trimming took off 4 bases at V and 6 bases at J, with 14 bases between the two ends. Filled out from reference TRBV5-6 and TRBJ2-1, the complete variable domain reads DAGVTQSPTHLIKTRGQQVTLRCSPKSGHDTVSWYQQALGQGPQFIFQYYEEEERQRGNFPDRFSGHQFPNYSSELNVNALLLGDSALYLCASSRYGPSNEQFFGPGTRLTVL.

The gene calls are TRBV12-3 or TRBV12-4 and TRBJ2-5, with 9 bases lining up with TRBD1. V trimming: 5 bases; J trimming: 5 bases; junction bases outside the gene matches: 6. This CDR3 is 14 amino acids long. CDR3: CASSPGQGTETQYF. The CDR3, as DNA: TGTGCCAGCAGTCCGGGACAGGGAACGGAGACCCAGTACTTC.

The table lists this clonotype with many counts. The rearrangement links TRBV27 to TRBJ2-5; 9 nucleotides align to TRBD1. This CDR3 has 14 residues. Per the germline V gene, CDR1 is MNHEY and CDR2 is SMNVEV (reference sequence). The ends lost 5 bases at V and 5 bases at J; junction bases unmatched: 6. The CDR3 DNA follows: TGTGCCAGCAGTAACTCCGGACAGGGGGAGACCCAGTACTTC. Translated: CASSNSGQGETQYF.

Concerning this clonotype: An end of the junction does not agree with germline; a read error may underlie this. The genes are TRBV11-2 and TRBJ1-1; D gene ambiguous. Germline lookup yields CDR1 SGHAT and CDR2 FQNNGV. This CDR3 region has 13 residues. The DNA for the CDR3 is TGTCCCAGCAGCTCCCAACAAGGCACTGAAGCTTTCTTT. Protein: CPSSSQQGTEAFF.

This clonotype occurred many times. The rearrangement uses TRBV6-5 and TRBJ2-3; TRBD2 aligns across 10 bases. Germline V lookup: CDR1 MNHEY, CDR2 SVGAGI. This CDR3 contains 14 residues. The trim removed 5 bases at V and 4 bases at J, leaving 3 bases unmatched. The CDR3 protein is CASSRTSGSDTQYF. In DNA form, the CDR3 reads TGTGCCAGCAGTAGGACTAGCGGATCAGATACGCAGTATTTT.

There are many counts of this clonotype. The rearrangement joins TRBV29-1 to TRBJ2-1; D is unclear. The CDR3 has 14 residues. Trimming left V 7 bases short and J 3 bases short, with 16 bases between. In germline, CDR1 is SQVTM, CDR2 ANQGSEA. The CDR3 coding sequence is TGCAGCGCGGACGGTGGGTCATTCTACAATGAGCAGTTCTTC. This sequence encodes CSADGGSFYNEQFF.

This clonotype has just a few counts. The chain is built from TRBV7-8 and TRBJ2-3; the match to TRBD2 covers 8 bases. The J segment lost 1 base and the V segment lost 10 bases, leaving 13 bases of the junction unmatched. There are 16 residues in the CDR3. The germline gives CDR1 SGHVS, CDR2 FQNEAQ. The CDR3 nucleotides are TGTGCCAATGGCGGGGTCAGCGGGGGTCGCACAGATACGCAGTATTTT. The encoded protein is CANGGVSGGRTDTQYF.

CDR3: CASSYEVEQFF. CDR3 in DNA: TGTGCCAGCAGCTATGAGGTTGAGCAGTTCTTC. V and J are TRBV5-4 and TRBJ2-1; D gene uncertain. The CDR3 consists of 11 residues. V dropped 3 bases and J dropped 9 bases, with 7 bases sitting between them. Germline-derived CDR1 and CDR2 are SGHNT and YYREEE (reference sequence).

This chain links TRBV30 with TRBJ1-2, with TRBD1 as a possible D gene (5 bases). Germline values: CDR1 GTSNPN, CDR2 SVGIG (reference sequence). The CDR3 runs 15 residues. Trimming left V 1 base short and J 3 bases short, with 15 bases between. The CDR3 coding sequence is TGTGCCTGGAGTGGAAAAGGGACCGGAGACTATGGCTACACCTTC. Its translation is CAWSGKGTGDYGYTF. Full variable domain (missing parts from reference TRBV30 and TRBJ1-2): SQTIHQWPATLVQPVGSPLSLECTVEGTSNPNLYWYRQAAGRGLQLLFYSVGIGQISSEVPQNLSASRPQDRQFILSSKKLLLSDSGFYLCAWSGKGTGDYGYTFGSGTRLTVV.

The V call is TRBV2, the J call TRBJ2-5; D is perhaps TRBD1 or TRBD2 (5 bases each). The CDR3 length is 15 residues. Germline V gene sequence: CDR1 SNHLY, CDR2 FYNNEI. V gave up 2 bases and J gave up 2 bases, with 12 bases separating them. CDR3 nucleotides: TGTGCCAGCAGTGAACCGGGACGTTCTCAAGAGACCCAGTACTTC. Protein product: CASSEPGRSQETQYF.

This rearrangement joins TRBV12-3 or TRBV12-4 to TRBJ2-3; 7 positions agree with TRBD1. V trimming: 7 bases; J trimming: 0 bases; junction bases outside the gene matches: 16. The CDR3 contains 18 residues. The CDR3 DNA is TGTGCCAGCAATAACAGGGGACCGATTCCCTCTAGCACAGATACGCAGTATTTT. It is translated as CASNNRGPIPSSTDTQYF.

This clonotype is labeled medium-sized. The CDR3 loop reads CASSPTSGAYNEQFF. The CDR3 DNA reads as TGTGCCAGCAGCCCTACTAGCGGGGCCTACAATGAGCAGTTCTTC. This chain connects TRBV14 to TRBJ2-1, with TRBD2 matching 10 bases. This CDR3 is 15 amino acids long. Germline values: CDR1 SGHDN, CDR2 FVKESK. V shed 4 bases and J 2 bases; nucleotides not matched to a gene: 2. The full variable domain, with the rest looked up from reference TRBV14 and TRBJ2-1, is EAGVTQFPSHSVIEKGQTVTLRCDPISGHDNLYWYRRVMGKEIKFLLHFVKESKQDESGMPNNRFLAERTGGTYSTLKVQPAELEDSGVYFCASSPTSGAYNEQFFGPGTRLTVL.